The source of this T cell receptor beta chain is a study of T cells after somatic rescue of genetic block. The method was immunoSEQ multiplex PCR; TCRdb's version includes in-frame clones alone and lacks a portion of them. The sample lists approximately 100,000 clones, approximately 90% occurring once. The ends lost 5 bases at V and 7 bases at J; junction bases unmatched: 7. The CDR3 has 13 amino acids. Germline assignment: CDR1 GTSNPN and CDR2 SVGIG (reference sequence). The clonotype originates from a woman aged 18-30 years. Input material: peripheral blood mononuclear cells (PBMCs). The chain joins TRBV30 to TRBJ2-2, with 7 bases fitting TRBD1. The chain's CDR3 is CAWYPQGVGELFF. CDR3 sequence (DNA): TGTGCCTGGTACCCCCAGGGGGTCGGGGAGCTGTTTTTT.